One and the same sample provided the 13 T cell receptor beta chains below, sequenced in a study of post-analysis software for immune sequencing data. The study, taken as a whole, reports: Relative to controls, patients had five TRBV segments at higher frequency, with TRBV5-6, TRBV5-1 and TRBV20-1 among these.

For these receptors, no antigen is known. TCR beta libraries were prepared from cDNA with unique molecular identifiers. TCRdb used MiXCR to reprocess the PCR reads, holding one entry per CDR3 protein. The sample lists 650,000 to 850,000 distinct CDR3 sequences, 53% occurring once. The specimen sequenced was blood. The source of these receptors is a girl aged 5-17 years with multiple sclerosis.

The V gene is TRBV7-8, the J gene TRBJ2-7; possible D gene TRBD1, 5 bases. Germline lookup yields CDR1 SGHVS and CDR2 FQNEAQ. Trimming removed 2 bases at V and 2 bases at J, with 19 bases between. This CDR3 has 17 residues. The CDR3 loop reads CASSLSSTSSRAYEQYF. In nucleotides, the CDR3 is TGTGCCAGCAGCTTAAGTTCGACATCGAGCAGGGCCTACGAGCAGTACTTC. The entire variable domain, with the rest obtained from reference TRBV7-8 and TRBJ2-7, is as follows: GAGVSQSPRYKVAKRGQDVALRCDPISGHVSLFWYQQALGQGPEFLTYFQNEAQLDKSGLPSDRFFAERPEGSVSTLKIQRTQQEDSAVYLCASSLSSTSSRAYEQYFGPGTRLTVT.

This sequence joins TRBV28 and TRBJ2-4, with 8 bases matching TRBD1. Unmatched junction bases numbered 6, after V lost 5 bases and J lost 6 bases. The CDR3 extends over 14 amino acids. Germline-derived CDR1 and CDR2 are MDHEN and SYDVKM. CDR3 sequence (DNA): TGTGCCAGCAGTCTCGGGACAGGCGGAAACATTCAGTACTTC. This translates into CASSLGTGGNIQYF.

V usage is TRBV7-3 and J usage is TRBJ2-1, with D tentatively TRBD2 (6 bases). CDR3 length: 15 residues. V was cut by 5 bases and J by 4 bases, with 15 bases left in between. In germline, CDR1 is SGHTA, CDR2 FQGTGA. The CDR3 region is CASSKGAGKYNEQFF. CDR3 nucleotide sequence: TGTGCCAGCAGCAAGGGTGCGGGGAAGTACAATGAGCAGTTCTTC. Variable domain in full (rest from reference TRBV7-3 and TRBJ2-1): GAGVSQTPSNKVTEKGKYVELRCDPISGHTALYWYRQSLGQGPEFLIYFQGTGAADDSGLPNDRFFAVRPEGSVSTLKIQRTERGDSAVYLCASSKGAGKYNEQFFGPGTRLTVL.

This clonotype was recorded only once. The J gene is TRBJ1-2, the V gene TRBV12-3 or TRBV12-4, with D tentatively TRBD1 (5 bases). The CDR3 spans 15 residues. V was clipped by 6 bases and J by 5 bases, with 19 bases between them. CDR3: CASSNRDGEAYGYTF. The CDR3 DNA sequence: TGTGCCAGCAGCAACCGGGACGGAGAGGCATATGGCTACACCTTC.

This chain connects TRBV3-1 to TRBJ2-5; 7 positions match TRBD2. With V trimmed by 1 base and J by 3 bases, 8 bases remained unmatched. CDR3 size: 16 residues. The V gene's germline CDR1 is LGHDT and CDR2 YNNKEL (reference sequence). The CDR3 DNA is TGTGCCAGCAGCCAAGTAAGGCCTAGCGGTGAAGAGACCCAGTACTTC. Its protein is CASSQVRPSGEETQYF.

A few counts support this clonotype. V usage is TRBV20-1 and J usage is TRBJ2-1, with 8 bases lining up with TRBD2. Germline V lookup: CDR1 DFQATT, CDR2 SNEGSKA (reference sequence). The V and J ends lost 3 bases and 8 bases, in that order; junction bases with no gene match: 12. CDR3 length: 15 residues. The CDR3: CSASPMKRETYEQFF. CDR3 sequence (DNA): TGCAGTGCTAGCCCCATGAAGCGGGAGACCTATGAGCAGTTCTTC.

The chain combines TRBV9 with TRBJ2-6; D might be TRBD1 or TRBD2, each matching 5 bases. Germline V CDR1 and CDR2: SGDLS, YYNGEE. This CDR3 has 17 residues. V lost 4 bases and J 2 bases, leaving 16 bases between the germline ends. In DNA form, the CDR3 reads TGTGCCAGCAGCCGAGAGGGCAGGGCCACTGGGGCCAACGTCCTGACTTTC. Protein sequence: CASSREGRATGANVLTF.

The chain carries TRBV5-1 and TRBJ2-2; 10 bases are shared with TRBD1. The CDR3 consists of 19 residues. V trimming: 5 bases; J trimming: 6 bases; junction bases outside the gene matches: 19. The germline V gene has CDR1 SGHRS and CDR2 YFSETQ. For the CDR3, the DNA is TGCGCCAGCAGACAAAGCAATCAGCGGGCCGGGACAGGGGCCGGGGAGCTGTTTTTT. Translation gives CASRQSNQRAGTGAGELFF. Full variable domain (outside the CDR3, taken from reference TRBV5-1 and TRBJ2-2): KAGVTQTPRYLIKTRGQQVTLSCSPISGHRSVSWYQQTPGQGLQFLFEYFSETQRNKGNFPGRFSGRQFSNSRSEMNVSTLELGDSALYLCASRQSNQRAGTGAGELFFGEGSRLTVL.

This clonotype was observed a handful of times. This chain joins TRBV15 and TRBJ2-7, with 8 bases fitting TRBD2. The germline V gene encodes CDR1 LNHNV and CDR2 YYDKDF (reference sequence). The CDR3 sequence is 14 residues long. The trim removed 9 bases at V and 1 base at J, leaving 8 bases unmatched. The CDR3 nucleotides read TGTGCCACTACGAGGGCGGGGGGATCCTACGAGCAGTACTTC. This gives the protein CATTRAGGSYEQYF.

This clonotype was counted at least ten times. The chain combines TRBV20-1 with TRBJ2-7, with 10 bases aligning to TRBD2. Germline CDR1 and CDR2: DFQATT and SNEGSKA (reference sequence). CDR3 size: 13 residues. The ends lost 2 bases at V and 7 bases at J; junction bases unmatched: 5. This CDR3 reads CSARLAGVEEQYF. CDR3 coding DNA: TGCAGTGCTAGACTAGCGGGAGTGGAAGAGCAGTACTTC.

Turning to this clonotype: At one boundary the junction diverges from the germline segment, which might be a read error. The chain uses TRBV6-6 and TRBJ2-5; the match to TRBD1 covers 10 bases. The end of the DNA aligns better with TRBJ2-7, so the J call may be wrong. The V gene's germline CDR1 is MNHNY and CDR2 SVGAGI (reference sequence). The length of the CDR3 is 16 residues. The CDR3 loop is CAGSYGGQGIGYEQYF. CDR3 coding DNA: TGTGCCGGCAGTTACGGGGGACAGGGGATTGGGTACGAGCAGTACTTC.

The chain carries TRBV5-1 and TRBJ1-2, with D maybe TRBD1 (5 bases). The CDR3 consists of 16 residues. Germline V gene lookup returns CDR1 SGHRS and CDR2 YFSETQ. V lost 1 base, J lost 4 bases, and 17 bases lay in between. Here the CDR3 DNA reads TGCGCCAGCAGCTTGATGAGGGACTCTCTCTTCTATGGCTACACCTTC. Translating it yields CASSLMRDSLFYGYTF.

V and J are TRBV7-3 and TRBJ2-7; no firm D call. Trimming stripped 4 bases from V and 6 bases from J, with 13 bases between. The CDR3 is 13 amino acids. The germline gives CDR1 SGHTA, CDR2 FQGTGA. CDR3 loop: CASSSDGSGEQYF. The CDR3 DNA is TGTGCCAGCAGCTCGGACGGAAGTGGCGAGCAGTACTTC.